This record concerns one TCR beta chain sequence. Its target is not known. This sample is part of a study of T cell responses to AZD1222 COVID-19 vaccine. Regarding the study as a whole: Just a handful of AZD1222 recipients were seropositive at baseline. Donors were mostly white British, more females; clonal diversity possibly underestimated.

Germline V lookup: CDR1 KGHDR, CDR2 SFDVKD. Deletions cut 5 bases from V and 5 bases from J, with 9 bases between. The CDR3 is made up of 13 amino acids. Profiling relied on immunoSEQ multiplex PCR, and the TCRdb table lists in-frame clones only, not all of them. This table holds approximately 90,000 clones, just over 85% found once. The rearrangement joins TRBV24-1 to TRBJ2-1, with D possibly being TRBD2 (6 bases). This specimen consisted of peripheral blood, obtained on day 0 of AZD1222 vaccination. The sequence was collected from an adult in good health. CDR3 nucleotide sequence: TGTGCCACCAGTGGGGACTTCCACAATGAGCAGTTCTTC. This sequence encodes CATSGDFHNEQFF.